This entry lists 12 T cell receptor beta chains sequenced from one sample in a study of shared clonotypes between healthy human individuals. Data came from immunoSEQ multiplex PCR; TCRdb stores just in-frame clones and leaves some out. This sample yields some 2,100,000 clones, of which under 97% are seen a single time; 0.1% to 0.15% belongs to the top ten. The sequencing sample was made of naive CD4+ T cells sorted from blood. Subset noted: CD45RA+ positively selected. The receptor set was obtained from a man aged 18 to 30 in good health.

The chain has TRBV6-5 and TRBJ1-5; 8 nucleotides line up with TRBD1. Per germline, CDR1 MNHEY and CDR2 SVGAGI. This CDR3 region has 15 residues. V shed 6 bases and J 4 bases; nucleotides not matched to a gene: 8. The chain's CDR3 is CASSSLQGANQPQHF. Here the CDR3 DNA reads TGTGCCAGCAGCTCCTTGCAGGGGGCGAATCAGCCCCAGCATTTT.

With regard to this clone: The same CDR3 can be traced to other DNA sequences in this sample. The CDR3 spells CASSYSGDYEQYF. The CDR3 region has the DNA TGTGCCAGCAGTTATAGTGGTGATTACGAGCAGTACTTC. V and J are TRBV6-5 and TRBJ2-7; D remains ambiguous. This CDR3 contains 13 residues. CDR1 is MNHEY, CDR2 SVGAGI, per germline. Trimming removed 3 bases at V and 4 bases at J, with 10 bases between.

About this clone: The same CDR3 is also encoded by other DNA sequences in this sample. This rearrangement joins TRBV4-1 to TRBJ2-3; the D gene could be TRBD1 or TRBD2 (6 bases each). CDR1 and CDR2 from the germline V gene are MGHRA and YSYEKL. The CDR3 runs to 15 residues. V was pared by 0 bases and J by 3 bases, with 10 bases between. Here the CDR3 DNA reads TGCGCCAGCAGCCAAGAAGGGGGGCGGACAGATACGCAGTATTTT. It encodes CASSQEGGRTDTQYF.

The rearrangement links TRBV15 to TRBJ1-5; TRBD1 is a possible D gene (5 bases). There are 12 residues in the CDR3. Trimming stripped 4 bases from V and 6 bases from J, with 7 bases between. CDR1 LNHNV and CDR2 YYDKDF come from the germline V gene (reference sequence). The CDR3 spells CATSKDIQPQHF. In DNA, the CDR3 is TGTGCCACCAGCAAGGACATTCAGCCCCAGCATTTT.

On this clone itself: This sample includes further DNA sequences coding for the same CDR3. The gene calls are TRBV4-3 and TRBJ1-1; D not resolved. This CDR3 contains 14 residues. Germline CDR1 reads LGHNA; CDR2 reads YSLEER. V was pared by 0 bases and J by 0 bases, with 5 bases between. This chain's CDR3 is CASSQESVNTEAFF. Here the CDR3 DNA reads TGCGCCAGCAGCCAAGAGTCAGTGAACACTGAAGCTTTCTTT.

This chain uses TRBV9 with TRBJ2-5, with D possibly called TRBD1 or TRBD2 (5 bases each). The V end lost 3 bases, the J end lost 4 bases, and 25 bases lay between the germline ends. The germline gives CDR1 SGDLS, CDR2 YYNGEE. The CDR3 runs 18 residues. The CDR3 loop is CASSAGLRRQMGRETQYF. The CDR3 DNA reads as TGTGCCAGCAGCGCCGGGTTGAGGAGACAGATGGGACGAGAGACCCAGTACTTC.

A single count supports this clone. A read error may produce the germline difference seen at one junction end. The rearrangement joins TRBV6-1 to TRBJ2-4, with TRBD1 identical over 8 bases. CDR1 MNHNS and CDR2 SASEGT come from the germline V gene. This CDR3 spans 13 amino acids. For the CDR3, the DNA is TGTGCCAGCAGTCTCCAAAACCGGGACAGGTTCGACTTC. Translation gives CASSLQNRDRFDF.

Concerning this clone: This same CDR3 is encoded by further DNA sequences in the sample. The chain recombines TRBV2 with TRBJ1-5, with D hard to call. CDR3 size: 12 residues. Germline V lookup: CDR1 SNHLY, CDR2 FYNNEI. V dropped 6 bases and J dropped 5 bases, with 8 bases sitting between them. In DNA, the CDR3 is TGTGCCAGCAGGGGCGGTGATCAGCCCCAGCATTTT. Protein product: CASRGGDQPQHF.

DNA for the CDR3: TGCGCCAGCAGCTTGGGACCGGGACAGGGGTCAGAGACCCAGTACTTC. It specifies CASSLGPGQGSETQYF. The chain employs TRBV5-1 and TRBJ2-5; 10 bases are a match to TRBD1. Trimming cost V 0 bases and J 4 bases; bases outside gene matches: 6. Germline CDR1 SGHRS, CDR2 YFSETQ. The CDR3 contains 16 residues. Using reference TRBV5-1 and TRBJ2-5 for the parts outside the CDR3, the full variable domain is KAGVTQTPRYLIKTRGQQVTLSCSPISGHRSVSWYQQTPGQGLQFLFEYFSETQRNKGNFPGRFSGRQFSNSRSEMNVSTLELGDSALYLCASSLGPGQGSETQYFGPGTRLLVL.

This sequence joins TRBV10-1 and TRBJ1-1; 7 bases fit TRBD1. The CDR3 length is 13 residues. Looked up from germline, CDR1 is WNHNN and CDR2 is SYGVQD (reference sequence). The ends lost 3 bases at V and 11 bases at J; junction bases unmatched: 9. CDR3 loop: CASSDRQGGRAFF. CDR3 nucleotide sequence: TGCGCCAGCAGTGATCGGCAGGGGGGACGCGCTTTCTTT.

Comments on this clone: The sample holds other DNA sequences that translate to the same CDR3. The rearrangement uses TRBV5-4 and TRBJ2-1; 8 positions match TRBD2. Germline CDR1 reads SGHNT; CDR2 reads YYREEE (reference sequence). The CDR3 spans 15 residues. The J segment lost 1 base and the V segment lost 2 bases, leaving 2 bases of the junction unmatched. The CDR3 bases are TGTGCCAGCAGCTTAGCGGGGGTGTCCTACAATGAGCAGTTCTTC. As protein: CASSLAGVSYNEQFF. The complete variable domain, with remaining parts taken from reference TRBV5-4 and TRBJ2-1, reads ETGVTQSPTHLIKTRGQQVTLRCSSQSGHNTVSWYQQALGQGPQFIFQYYREEENGRGNFPPRFSGLQFPNYSSELNVNALELDDSALYLCASSLAGVSYNEQFFGPGTRLTVL.

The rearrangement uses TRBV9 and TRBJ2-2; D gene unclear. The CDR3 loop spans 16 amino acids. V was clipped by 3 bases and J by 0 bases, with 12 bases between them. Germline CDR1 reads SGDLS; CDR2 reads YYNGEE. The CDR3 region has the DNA TGTGCCAGCAGCGCCGGTCCTCCCGCGAACACCGGGGAGCTGTTTTTT. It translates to CASSAGPPANTGELFF.